This entry lists 28 T cell receptor beta chains sequenced from one sample in a study of T cell changes during pregnancy in multiple sclerosis. Method: immunoSEQ multiplex PCR; TCRdb's copy keeps in-frame clones and lacks some. The sample carries around 38,000 clones, nearly 95% recorded once. The sample in question was CD4+ T cells from peripheral blood mononuclear cells, obtained in the third trimester of pregnancy. Receptor source: a female donor in good health, enrolled as a control in a pregnancy study.

This chain joins TRBV23-1 and TRBJ1-5, with TRBD1 matching over 9 bases. TRBV23-1 is marked as an open reading frame, function uncertain. The V gene end was trimmed by 3 bases and the J gene end by 2 bases; junction bases not matched to a gene: 11. The CDR3 spans 18 residues. The CDR3 sequence: CASSHSGQGGAGNQPQHF. The CDR3 DNA follows: TGCGCCAGCAGTCATTCGGGACAGGGAGGAGCGGGCAATCAGCCCCAGCATTTT.

CDR3 nucleotides: TGCGCCAGCAGCCCCGACAGGGGCCAACGGACTAATGAAAAACTGTTTTTT. Encoded protein: CASSPDRGQRTNEKLFF. The chain has TRBV4-1 and TRBJ1-4, with 8 bases identical to TRBD1. The trim removed 4 bases at V and 2 bases at J, leaving 9 bases unmatched. This CDR3 spans 17 amino acids. Germline loops: CDR1 MGHRA, CDR2 YSYEKL.

The genes are TRBV20-1 and TRBJ1-2; D possibly corresponds to TRBD1 (5 bases). CDR1 is DFQATT and CDR2 is SNEGSKA in the germline V gene (reference sequence). The V and J ends lost 6 bases and 2 bases respectively, with 7 bases between them. The CDR3 totals 11 residues. CDR3 residues: CSAAGNYGYTF. CDR3 coding DNA: TGCAGTGCCGCAGGGAACTATGGCTACACCTTC.

The rearrangement joins TRBV10-3 to TRBJ2-3; TRBD2 matches at 12 bases. The CDR3 runs to 17 residues. CDR1 is ENHRY and CDR2 is SYGVKD in the germline V gene. Trimming at V came to 0 bases and at J to 14 bases, leaving 15 bases not matched to a gene. CDR3 in amino acids: CAISESGLAGRGYAGYF. The CDR3 DNA sequence: TGTGCCATCAGTGAGTCGGGACTAGCGGGCCGCGGGTACGCAGGGTATTTT.

The chain has TRBV5-1 and TRBJ2-2, with 7 bases matching TRBD1. Trimming took 4 bases from V and 5 from J; bases not matched to a gene: 11. CDR1 and CDR2 from the germline V gene are SGHRS and YFSETQ. The CDR3 is 16 amino acids. CDR3: CASSLSGTAGTGELFF. CDR3 DNA: TGCGCCAGCAGCCTATCCGGGACAGCTGGGACCGGGGAGCTGTTTTTT.

In its sample, this clone was seen once. V is TRBV7-9 and J is TRBJ2-5; 12 bases match TRBD2. From germline, CDR1 is SEHNR and CDR2 FQNEAQ (reference sequence). V shed 0 bases and J 0 bases; nucleotides not matched to a gene: 8. CDR3 length: 19 residues. The DNA for the CDR3 is TGTGCCAGCAGCTTAGCGGCGCTAGCGGGGGGGCCGTACCAAGAGACCCAGTACTTC. Translating gives CASSLAALAGGPYQETQYF. The whole variable domain, filled in from reference TRBV7-9 and TRBJ2-5, reads DTGVSQNPRHKITKRGQNVTFRCDPISEHNRLYWYRQTLGQGPEFLTYFQNEAQLEKSRLLSDRFSAERPKGSFSTLEIQRTEQGDSAMYLCASSLAALAGGPYQETQYFGPGTRLLVL.

The V call is TRBV23-1, the J call TRBJ1-4; 7 nucleotides align to TRBD1. TRBV23-1 is noted as an ORF with a role that remains uncertain. The trim removed 2 bases at V and 8 bases at J, leaving 14 bases unmatched. This CDR3 is built from 17 residues. The CDR3 here is CASSQPEGGRNREKLFF. In nucleotides, the CDR3 is TGCGCCAGCAGTCAACCCGAAGGGGGCAGGAATAGGGAAAAACTGTTTTTT.

This clone has more than one count but fewer than ten. The V gene is TRBV5-1, the J gene TRBJ1-4; TRBD1 matches 8 bases. This CDR3 spans 14 amino acids. The germline V gene has CDR1 SGHRS and CDR2 YFSETQ. Trimming at V came to 4 bases and at J to 4 bases, leaving 3 bases not matched to a gene. CDR3 region: CASSQQGDNEKLFF. CDR3 DNA: TGCGCCAGCAGCCAACAGGGGGATAATGAAAAACTGTTTTTT.

This rearrangement joins TRBV28 to TRBJ1-2, with D possibly TRBD1 on 5 matching bases. CDR1 MDHEN and CDR2 SYDVKM come from the germline V gene. The CDR3 contains 11 residues. The ends were cut back, 10 bases at V and 9 bases at J, with 15 bases in the middle. The CDR3 DNA is TGTGCCACCGGGGAGGGGTTAAGCTACACCTTC. Translating it yields CATGEGLSYTF.

The chain has TRBV7-2 and TRBJ2-7, with TRBD1 as a possible D gene (5 bases). Deletions cut 1 base from V and 2 bases from J, with 12 bases between. Looked up from germline, CDR1 is SGHTA and CDR2 is FQGNSA. This CDR3 is 15 amino acids long. The chain's CDR3 is CASSLGSTATYEQYF. CDR3 DNA sequence: TGTGCCAGCAGCTTAGGGTCGACAGCAACCTACGAGCAGTACTTC.

The rearrangement uses TRBV4-2 and TRBJ1-1; D gene uncertain. The CDR3 is 16 residues long. The V and J ends lost 4 bases and 6 bases respectively, with 21 bases between them. Germline values: CDR1 LGHNA, CDR2 YNFKEQ. The DNA for the CDR3 is TGTGCCAGCAGCCCTCGATCCGGGGTCGCCCTCGCTGAAGCTTTCTTT. Its translation: CASSPRSGVALAEAFF.

This chain connects TRBV13 to TRBJ2-3; TRBD2 agrees at 15 bases. This CDR3 is built from 15 residues. Trimming at V came to 5 bases and at J to 9 bases, leaving 6 bases not matched to a gene. Germline values: CDR1 PRHDT, CDR2 FYEKMQ (reference sequence). In DNA form, the CDR3 reads TGTGCCAGCAGCCCGAGGACTAGCGGGGGGGCCACGCAGTATTTT. Amino acid sequence: CASSPRTSGGATQYF.

V and J are TRBV18 and TRBJ2-1; perhaps TRBD1 as D (5 bases). Trimming pared 3 bases from V and 7 bases from J, leaving 19 bases between. Looked up from germline, CDR1 is KGHSH and CDR2 is LQKENI. The CDR3 has 16 amino acids. CDR3 loop: CASSPTKLRQTNEQFF. Here the CDR3 DNA reads TGTGCCAGCTCACCGACAAAATTACGACAGACTAATGAGCAGTTCTTC.

The chain carries TRBV6-5 and TRBJ1-1; possibly TRBD1 for D (5 bases). This CDR3 has 12 residues. Germline V gene data show CDR1 as MNHEY and CDR2 as SVGAGI. Deletions cut 7 bases from V and 4 bases from J, with 10 bases between. This CDR3 is CASNQGATEAFF. In DNA form, the CDR3 reads TGTGCCAGCAACCAGGGTGCCACTGAAGCTTTCTTT.

Only one count was recorded for this clone. The chain links TRBV30 to TRBJ1-1, with TRBD1 identical over 9 bases. Germline-derived CDR1 and CDR2 are GTSNPN and SVGIG (reference sequence). V was clipped by 2 bases and J by 4 bases; unmatched bases: 2. The CDR3 covers 13 residues. The CDR3 spells CAWSSDRGTEAFF. The CDR3 DNA follows: TGTGCCTGGAGTTCGGACAGGGGCACTGAAGCTTTCTTT.

The chain carries TRBV6-4 and TRBJ1-1, with 7 bases that match TRBD1. The germline gives CDR1 MRHNA, CDR2 SNTAGT. CDR3 length equals 12 residues. After removal of 6 bases from V and 9 bases from J, the junction contained 7 bases not matched to a gene. CDR3 in amino acids: CASRHGTDQAFF. The CDR3 DNA reads as TGTGCCAGCAGACACGGGACAGATCAAGCTTTCTTT.

V usage is TRBV6-5 and J usage is TRBJ1-2, with TRBD1 matching 9 bases. The V and J ends lost 2 bases and 4 bases, in that order; junction bases with no gene match: 5. From germline, CDR1 is MNHEY and CDR2 SVGAGI. CDR3 length: 15 amino acids. The CDR3 loop reads CASSYQTGGGYGYTF. The CDR3 DNA reads TGTGCCAGCAGTTACCAAACAGGGGGCGGCTATGGCTACACCTTC.

V gene TRBV28 combines with J gene TRBJ2-1, with 7 bases fitting TRBD2. V lost 2 bases to trimming and J lost 11 bases; unmatched junction nucleotides: 3. The CDR3 contains 12 residues. Germline values: CDR1 MDHEN, CDR2 SYDVKM. Here the CDR3 reads CASSLLAAQQFF. Here the CDR3 DNA reads TGTGCCAGCAGTTTACTAGCGGCTCAGCAGTTCTTC.

This clone was detected only a few times. The CDR3 coding sequence is TGTGCCAGCAGCTTCAACGGTCCAGGCTATAATTCACCCCTCCACTTT. It translates to CASSFNGPGYNSPLHF. V gene TRBV7-3 combines with J gene TRBJ1-6; D not certain. The V end lost 3 bases, the J end lost 3 bases, and 12 bases lay between the germline ends. Germline lookup yields CDR1 SGHTA and CDR2 FQGTGA. CDR3 size: 16 residues.

This clone has just one count. This rearrangement joins TRBV9 to TRBJ2-1; 7 bases match TRBD1. The junction had 9 bases not matched to a gene; V was cut back by 3 bases and J by 6 bases. Per germline, CDR1 SGDLS and CDR2 YYNGEE. This CDR3 is 15 amino acids long. The CDR3 reads CASSGTGALGNEQFF. DNA for the CDR3: TGTGCCAGCAGCGGCACAGGGGCCCTTGGCAATGAGCAGTTCTTC.

The chain joins TRBV18 to TRBJ1-5, with 7 bases lining up with TRBD1. The junction had 10 bases not matched to a gene; V was cut back by 3 bases and J by 11 bases. Germline CDR1 and CDR2: KGHSH and LQKENI. This CDR3 is built from 14 residues. The CDR3 spells CASSPSQGNRAQHF. CDR3 nucleotide sequence: TGTGCCAGCTCACCCTCACAGGGGAATCGGGCCCAGCATTTT.

On this clone itself: Relative to the germline gene, one junction end is altered; a read error may explain this. This chain links TRBV11-2 with TRBJ1-6; TRBD1 matches at 7 bases. Germline CDR1 and CDR2: SGHAT and FQNNGV. This CDR3 is built from 11 residues. The CDR3 DNA is TGTGCCAGCAGCCCGGGACAGACCCTCCTGTTT. Protein: CASSPGQTLLF.

The chain links TRBV7-9 to TRBJ1-2; 7 nucleotides agree with TRBD1. Looked up from germline, CDR1 is SEHNR and CDR2 is FQNEAQ (reference sequence). This CDR3 comprises 14 residues. J gave up 8 bases and V 1 base, and 7 bases lay outside the gene matches. The CDR3 spells CASSLDSQGSGYTF. As DNA, the CDR3 is TGTGCCAGCAGCTTAGACTCACAGGGGTCCGGCTACACCTTC.

The rearrangement links TRBV5-1 to TRBJ2-1; D perhaps matches TRBD2 (5 bases). CDR3 length equals 18 residues. Trimming pared 0 bases from V and 2 bases from J, leaving 18 bases between. CDR1 and CDR2 (germline): SGHRS, YFSETQ. In DNA, the CDR3 is TGCGCCAGCAGCTTGGATGGGCAGCCGAGGGCTCCCTACAATGAGCAGTTCTTC. Residues: CASSLDGQPRAPYNEQFF.

The chain employs TRBV7-9 and TRBJ2-7; TRBD1 is a possible D gene (6 bases). V lost 5 bases, J lost 2 bases, and 22 bases lay in between. This CDR3 region has 17 residues. Germline V CDR1 and CDR2: SEHNR, FQNEAQ (reference sequence). In DNA form, the CDR3 reads TGTGCCAGCAGCCCCAAGACAGGTCGGGACCCAACCTACGAGCAGTACTTC. Translation gives CASSPKTGRDPTYEQYF.

The V and J genes are TRBV6-1 and TRBJ2-5, with a possible D match to TRBD2 (5 bases). The CDR3 length is 14 residues. CDR1 MNHNS and CDR2 SASEGT come from the germline V gene. V was pared by 1 base and J by 4 bases, with 10 bases between. The CDR3 region is CASSEDGRGETQYF. CDR3 bases: TGTGCCAGCAGTGAAGATGGTCGGGGAGAGACCCAGTACTTC.

The chain carries TRBV20-1 and TRBJ1-2; D uncertain. The CDR3 is 10 residues long. With 6 bases removed from V and 4 bases from J, the gap between germline ends came to 6 bases. CDR1 and CDR2 from the germline V gene are DFQATT and SNEGSKA (reference sequence). Written as DNA, the CDR3 is TGCAGTGCACCTACCTATGGCTACACCTTC. Protein sequence: CSAPTYGYTF.

The gene calls are TRBV14 and TRBJ1-2, with 7 bases aligning to TRBD1. This CDR3 has 14 residues. CDR1 is SGHDN and CDR2 is FVKESK in the germline V gene. Losses at the gene ends were 2 bases for V and 6 bases for J; bases not matched to a gene: 6. CDR3 region: CASSQTDRVHGYTF. The CDR3 DNA is TGTGCCAGCAGCCAAACCGACAGGGTACATGGCTACACCTTC.